Below, 25 T cell receptor beta chains from the same sample are listed, as sequenced in a study of blood T cell repertoires in COVID-19. Some clones are missing from TCRdb's copy, which holds only in-frame ones; the method was immunoSEQ multiplex PCR. Of roughly 70,000 clones in the sample, 82% were seen once. The sample was peripheral blood. The receptor set was obtained from a woman in her sixties with acute or convalescent COVID-19.

Only one count was recorded for this clone. V and J are TRBV7-9 and TRBJ1-1; a possible D gene is TRBD1 (6 bases). CDR1 and CDR2 from the germline V gene are SEHNR and FQNEAQ (reference sequence). There are 17 residues in the CDR3. Trimming stripped 6 bases from V and 7 bases from J, with 27 bases between. Here the CDR3 reads CASSSPGHGPFMSEAFF. The CDR3 region has the DNA TGTGCCAGCAGTTCTCCGGGACACGGCCCCTTTATGAGTGAAGCTTTCTTT.

The sample holds a few counts of this clone. The rearrangement joins TRBV30 to TRBJ2-2; perhaps TRBD2 as D (5 bases). The V and J ends lost 3 bases and 5 bases respectively, with 7 bases between them. The CDR3 has 12 residues. The germline gives CDR1 GTSNPN, CDR2 SVGIG (reference sequence). In DNA, the CDR3 is TGTGCCTGGAGGAGCGGAACCGGGGAGCTGTTTTTT. This codes for CAWRSGTGELFF.

The chain links TRBV7-9 to TRBJ2-7; 11 positions agree with TRBD1. Trimming removed 4 bases from V and 6 bases from J; junction bases left unmatched: 5. CDR3 length equals 14 residues. Germline V gene data show CDR1 as SEHNR and CDR2 as FQNEAQ (reference sequence). The CDR3 loop reads CASSYGQGAGEQYF. The CDR3 bases are TGTGCCAGCAGCTACGGACAGGGGGCTGGCGAGCAGTACTTC. Variable domain in full (rest from reference TRBV7-9 and TRBJ2-7): DTGVSQNPRHKITKRGQNVTFRCDPISEHNRLYWYRQTLGQGPEFLTYFQNEAQLEKSRLLSDRFSAERPKGSFSTLEIQRTEQGDSAMYLCASSYGQGAGEQYFGPGTRLTVT.

V is TRBV6-5 and J is TRBJ1-6; TRBD1 aligns across 9 bases. This CDR3 region has 16 residues. Germline V gene lookup returns CDR1 MNHEY and CDR2 SVGAGI. The J segment lost 4 bases and the V segment lost 4 bases, leaving 5 bases of the junction unmatched. The CDR3 DNA sequence: TGTGCCAGCAGTTCCCCGGGACAGGGTTATAATTCACCCCTCCACTTT. Translated, it gives CASSSPGQGYNSPLHF.

The chain couples TRBV19 to TRBJ1-1; possibly TRBD1 for D (6 bases). The CDR3 consists of 13 residues. Germline loops: CDR1 LNHDA, CDR2 SQIVND (reference sequence). With 9 bases removed from V and 0 bases from J, the gap between germline ends came to 11 bases. The CDR3 DNA reads as TGTGCCAGCCAGGACAGCATGAACACTGAAGCTTTCTTT. It translates to CASQDSMNTEAFF.

The V gene is TRBV30, the J gene TRBJ1-2; possibly TRBD1 for D (6 bases). The CDR3 consists of 12 residues. Trimming stripped 0 bases from V and 6 bases from J, with 8 bases between. From germline, CDR1 is GTSNPN and CDR2 SVGIG (reference sequence). This CDR3 reads CAWSVSGDGYTF. The CDR3 DNA reads as TGTGCCTGGAGTGTGTCAGGGGATGGCTACACCTTC.

CDR3 amino acids: CASRRQASRGYTF. As DNA, the CDR3 is TGTGCCAGCAGGCGACAGGCGAGTCGAGGCTACACCTTC. The rearrangement links TRBV6-5 to TRBJ1-2; perhaps TRBD1 as D (6 bases). Germline CDR1 is MNHEY and CDR2 is SVGAGI. CDR3 length equals 13 residues. V lost 6 bases, J lost 8 bases, and 16 bases lay in between.

A remark on this clone: This sample includes further DNA sequences coding for the same CDR3. The chain recombines TRBV12-3 or TRBV12-4 with TRBJ1-5; maybe TRBD1 (6 bases). The length of the CDR3 is 13 residues. V dropped 5 bases and J dropped 4 bases, with 9 bases sitting between them. In nucleotides, the CDR3 is TGTGCCAGCAGTCCTCAGGGGAATCAGCCCCAGCATTTT. It specifies CASSPQGNQPQHF.

The chain combines TRBV7-8 with TRBJ1-3, with 7 bases that match TRBD1. With V trimmed by 5 bases and J by 5 bases, 6 bases remained unmatched. This CDR3 comprises 14 residues. CDR1 SGHVS and CDR2 FQNEAQ come from the germline V gene. CDR3 protein: CASSPDRDRNTIYF. The CDR3 DNA is TGTGCCAGCAGCCCAGACAGGGATCGAAACACCATATATTTT.

The chain links TRBV6-6 to TRBJ1-5, with D unclear. With 5 bases removed from V and 0 bases from J, the gap between germline ends came to 17 bases. The germline CDR1 and CDR2 sequences are MNHNY and SVGAGI (reference sequence). This CDR3 spans 17 amino acids. The CDR3 region has the DNA TGTGCCAGCAGTCGCCGGGAACCTACGCATAGCAATCAGCCCCAGCATTTT. Protein: CASSRREPTHSNQPQHF.

This clone was observed once. The chain combines TRBV3-1 (or the pseudogene TRBV3-2) with TRBJ1-4; D not certain. The CDR3 sequence is 13 residues long. V shed 5 bases and J shed 6 bases, with 10 bases lying between them. Looked up from germline, CDR1 is LGHDT and CDR2 is YNNKEL (reference sequence). CDR3 loop: CASSRLRDEKLFF. The CDR3 region has the DNA TGTGCCAGCAGCAGACTCCGGGATGAAAAACTGTTTTTT.

The rearrangement links TRBV15 to TRBJ1-2; 9 bases are shared with TRBD1. The germline CDR1 and CDR2 sequences are LNHNV and YYDKDF (reference sequence). V dropped 5 bases and J dropped 7; count of bases not matched to a gene: 5. This CDR3 contains 13 residues. The CDR3 is CATSLQGALGYTF. The CDR3 DNA is TGTGCCACCAGCCTACAGGGGGCGCTTGGCTACACCTTC.

The chain employs TRBV4-2 and TRBJ2-6; D gene uncertain. V was shortened by 1 base and J by 0 bases, with 10 bases between the two germline ends. Germline lookup yields CDR1 LGHNA and CDR2 YNFKEQ. The CDR3 runs to 17 residues. For the CDR3, the DNA is TGTGCCAGCAGCCAAGTCCCAGTCAACTCTGGGGCCAACGTCCTGACTTTC. This sequence encodes CASSQVPVNSGANVLTF.

The chain uses TRBV4-2 and TRBJ1-2, with D unclear. Germline V gene lookup returns CDR1 LGHNA and CDR2 YNFKEQ. CDR3 length equals 15 residues. V dropped 1 base and J dropped 1 base, with 10 bases sitting between them. The CDR3 nucleotides read TGTGCCAGCAGCCAAGTATCAGATATTAACTATGGCTACACCTTC. Protein: CASSQVSDINYGYTF.

This chain links TRBV5-8 with TRBJ2-1, with TRBD2 matching over 8 bases. The V gene end was trimmed by 0 bases and the J gene end by 3 bases; junction bases not matched to a gene: 2. CDR3 length: 15 residues. Germline V gene sequence: CDR1 SGHTS, CDR2 YDEGEE. DNA of the CDR3: TGTGCCAGCAGCTTGGGCGGGAGGAGCTACAATGAGCAGTTCTTC. Encoded protein: CASSLGGRSYNEQFF.

This clone was counted only a few times. V is TRBV5-5 and J is TRBJ1-4; D gene unclear. There are 14 residues in the CDR3. V was clipped by 0 bases and J by 7 bases, with 10 bases between them. CDR1 is SGHKS and CDR2 is YYEKEE in the germline V gene (reference sequence). The CDR3 DNA reads as TGTGCCAGCAGCTTGGGCCCCCTCGGTGAAAAACTGTTTTTT. Translating gives CASSLGPLGEKLFF.

The chain recombines TRBV10-3 with TRBJ2-4; TRBD2 matches at 7 bases. CDR1 and CDR2 (germline): ENHRY, SYGVKD. V lost 7 bases and J lost 1; bases outside the gene matches: 4. The CDR3 has 14 amino acids. This chain's CDR3 is CAIKTREAKNIQYF. The CDR3 DNA sequence: TGTGCCATCAAGACGCGGGAGGCCAAAAACATTCAGTACTTC.

The chain employs TRBV2 and TRBJ1-5; D may be TRBD1 (5 bases). The germline gives CDR1 SNHLY, CDR2 FYNNEI. V dropped 2 bases and J dropped 0 bases, with 8 bases sitting between them. The CDR3 sequence is 15 residues long. CDR3 sequence: CASSESQGSNQPQHF. CDR3 coding DNA: TGTGCCAGCAGTGAAAGTCAGGGTAGCAATCAGCCCCAGCATTTT.

The rearrangement links TRBV2 to TRBJ1-4; 10 bases line up with TRBD1. With 10 bases clipped from V and 5 bases from J, the junction kept 13 bases outside the gene matches. CDR1 is SNHLY and CDR2 is FYNNEI in the germline V gene. The CDR3 consists of 16 residues. The CDR3, as DNA: TGTGCCACCATCCGGGACAGGGGATGGGAAAATGAAAAACTGTTTTTT. This gives the protein CATIRDRGWENEKLFF.

V and J are TRBV3-1 (or the pseudogene TRBV3-2) and TRBJ2-1, with D hard to call. This CDR3 has 15 amino acids. Germline CDR1 is LGHDT and CDR2 is YNNKEL (reference sequence). The ends were cut back, 4 bases at V and 6 bases at J, with 16 bases in the middle. The CDR3 reads CASSLTGLSGNEQFF. CDR3 coding DNA: TGTGCCAGCAGCCTGACGGGTCTCTCGGGCAATGAGCAGTTCTTC.

V is TRBV9 and J is TRBJ1-1; D is unresolved. This CDR3 spans 16 amino acids. Germline V lookup: CDR1 SGDLS, CDR2 YYNGEE. With 3 bases removed from V and 1 base from J, the gap between germline ends came to 16 bases. CDR3 sequence: CASSEGGNVGNTEAFF. The DNA of the CDR3 is TGTGCCAGCAGCGAAGGAGGGAATGTCGGGAACACTGAAGCTTTCTTT.

This clone appeared a few times. V usage is TRBV30 and J usage is TRBJ2-7; tentative D call: TRBD1 (6 bases). The CDR3 sequence is 14 residues long. V lost 7 bases and J 5 bases, leaving 21 bases between the germline ends. The germline V gene encodes CDR1 GTSNPN and CDR2 SVGIG (reference sequence). CDR3 region: CASTTGLVSDEQYF. The CDR3 nucleotides are TGTGCCTCTACTACAGGGCTGGTATCGGACGAGCAGTACTTC.

The V gene is TRBV19, the J gene TRBJ2-7, with D maybe TRBD2 (6 bases). Trimming took off 0 bases at V and 5 bases at J, with 11 bases between the two ends. The germline CDR1 and CDR2 sequences are LNHDA and SQIVND (reference sequence). CDR3 length: 14 amino acids. This chain's CDR3 is CASSIDPSEHEQYF. In DNA form, the CDR3 reads TGTGCCAGTAGTATAGATCCTAGCGAGCACGAGCAGTACTTC.

J is TRBJ1-4 and V is TRBV2; 8 nucleotides match TRBD1. The J segment lost 7 bases and the V segment lost 6 bases, leaving 13 bases of the junction unmatched. Germline CDR1 is SNHLY and CDR2 is FYNNEI. The CDR3 spans 16 residues. CDR3 DNA sequence: TGTGCCAGCAGCCCGACAGGGGTAAGGGAGGGTGAAAAACTGTTTTTT. This encodes CASSPTGVREGEKLFF.

CDR3 loop: CASSLGEKLFF. The CDR3 DNA is TGTGCCAGCAGTCTCGGTGAAAAACTGTTTTTT. V usage is TRBV27 and J usage is TRBJ1-4; D gene uncertain. This CDR3 has 11 amino acids. Per the germline V gene, CDR1 is MNHEY and CDR2 is SMNVEV (reference sequence). With 5 bases removed from V and 7 bases from J, the gap between germline ends came to 5 bases. The full variable domain, its missing parts supplied by reference TRBV27 and TRBJ1-4, is EAQVTQNPRYLITVTGKKLTVTCSQNMNHEYMSWYRQDPGLGLRQIYYSMNVEVTDKGDVPEGYKVSRKEKRNFPLILESPSPNQTSLYFCASSLGEKLFFGSGTQLSVL.